The 32 T cell receptor beta chains below come from one sample, sequenced in a study of blood T cell repertoires in COVID-19. Using immunoSEQ multiplex PCR, the repertoire was profiled, and TCRdb retains in-frame clones only, with some absent. The table includes around 310,000 clones, 85% to 90% detected once. The material sequenced was PBMCs or T cells enriched from blood (not recorded which). These receptors originate from a woman between 25 and 40 years old who had recovered from COVID-19.

This clone is a singleton in its sample. The V gene is TRBV4-1, the J gene TRBJ1-1; D gene ambiguous. Trimming cost V 4 bases and J 1 base, with 7 bases left between them. The CDR3 contains 13 residues. Germline CDR1 and CDR2: MGHRA and YSYEKL. The CDR3 sequence: CASSLDGNTEAFF. DNA for the CDR3: TGCGCCAGCAGCCTAGACGGGAACACTGAAGCTTTCTTT.

The chain uses TRBV6-5 and TRBJ2-7; TRBD1 might be the D (6 bases). The CDR3 is made up of 13 amino acids. Germline V CDR1 and CDR2: MNHEY, SVGAGI. Trimming cost V 4 bases and J 2 bases, with 9 bases left between them. The CDR3 loop is CASSFGQTYEQYF. CDR3 DNA sequence: TGTGCCAGCAGTTTTGGACAGACCTACGAGCAGTACTTC.

The chain has TRBV30 and TRBJ1-2; D remains ambiguous. From germline, CDR1 is GTSNPN and CDR2 SVGIG (reference sequence). V lost 4 bases and J 6 bases, leaving 6 bases between the germline ends. This CDR3 is 10 amino acids long. The CDR3 bases are TGTGCCTGGATGGAGGATGGCTACACCTTC. Translating gives CAWMEDGYTF.

The chain links TRBV18 to TRBJ1-1; D is unclear. CDR1 KGHSH and CDR2 LQKENI come from the germline V gene. CDR3 length: 14 residues. Trimming left V 0 bases short and J 3 bases short, with 8 bases between. For the CDR3, the DNA is TGTGCCAGCTCACCACCGGCAGACTACACTGAAGCTTTCTTT. Translating it yields CASSPPADYTEAFF.

The chain couples TRBV4-1 to TRBJ1-1; D is unresolved. The V and J ends lost 4 bases and 7 bases respectively, with 13 bases between them. Germline V CDR1 and CDR2: MGHRA, YSYEKL. CDR3 size: 13 residues. CDR3 coding DNA: TGCGCCAGCAGCCCGCGTTTTCTAGGTGAAGCTTTCTTT. Amino acid sequence: CASSPRFLGEAFF.

V usage is TRBV2 and J usage is TRBJ1-1; tentative D call: TRBD1 (5 bases). Germline CDR1 is SNHLY and CDR2 is FYNNEI. This CDR3 has 13 amino acids. Trimming took 4 bases from V and 8 from J, leaving 14 bases between them. The CDR3 reads CASSAEGTLEAFF. CDR3 bases: TGTGCCAGCAGTGCGGAAGGGACTTTAGAAGCTTTCTTT.

The chain carries TRBV27 and TRBJ1-4, with TRBD1 matching over 8 bases. This CDR3 is 13 amino acids long. CDR1 and CDR2 (germline): MNHEY, SMNVEV (reference sequence). The V gene end was trimmed by 6 bases and the J gene end by 12 bases; junction bases not matched to a gene: 9. The CDR3 coding sequence is TGTGCCAGCAGCACGGACAGGGTGAGGGAACTGTTTTTT. Translation: CASSTDRVRELFF.

The chain links TRBV2 to TRBJ1-1; D is possibly TRBD1 (5 bases). V lost 6 bases, J lost 8 bases, and 13 bases lay in between. The CDR3 sequence is 12 residues long. Germline loops: CDR1 SNHLY, CDR2 FYNNEI. The CDR3 is CASRDRGEEAFF. The CDR3, as DNA: TGTGCCAGCAGGGATAGGGGCGAAGAAGCTTTCTTT. Full variable domain (outside the CDR3, taken from reference TRBV2 and TRBJ1-1): EPEVTQTPSHQVTQMGQEVILRCVPISNHLYFYWYRQILGQKVEFLVSFYNNEISEKSEIFDDQFSVERPDGSNFTLKIRSTKLEDSAMYFCASRDRGEEAFFGQGTRLTVV.

The rearrangement uses TRBV11-3 and TRBJ2-3; TRBD1 matches at 9 bases. Germline loops: CDR1 SGHNT, CDR2 YENEEA. V lost 3 bases and J lost 5; bases outside the gene matches: 6. The CDR3 is 15 residues long. CDR3 residues: CASSFTGGGGDTQYF. CDR3 coding DNA: TGTGCCAGCAGCTTCACAGGGGGCGGGGGAGATACGCAGTATTTT.

This chain links TRBV7-9 with TRBJ1-2, with D uncertain. CDR3 length: 12 residues. Germline CDR1 is SEHNR and CDR2 is FQNEAQ (reference sequence). This CDR3 is CGSTDTAYGYTF. The CDR3 DNA sequence: TGTGGGTCCACAGACACGGCCTATGGCTACACCTTC.

This chain links TRBV10-2 with TRBJ2-5; D perhaps matches TRBD2 (6 bases). This CDR3 has 13 residues. Per the germline V gene, CDR1 is WSHSY and CDR2 is SAAADI. Trimming pared 6 bases from V and 5 bases from J, leaving 13 bases between. CDR3 DNA: TGCGCCAGCAGGCGGGGTTTGGGGGAGACCCAGTACTTC. Amino acid sequence: CASRRGLGETQYF.

This clone was observed once. The chain links TRBV19 to TRBJ2-7; TRBD2 aligns across 7 bases. Looked up from germline, CDR1 is LNHDA and CDR2 is SQIVND (reference sequence). J was trimmed by 7 bases and V by 3 bases; bases with no gene match: 9. The CDR3 extends over 14 amino acids. The CDR3 DNA is TGTGCCAGTAGTATTCGGGGAGGGCTCTATGAGCAGTACTTC. Translation: CASSIRGGLYEQYF.

The J gene is TRBJ2-3, the V gene TRBV5-5; D unresolved. V shed 5 bases and J shed 5 bases, with 21 bases lying between them. CDR3 size: 16 residues. CDR1 is SGHKS and CDR2 is YYEKEE in the germline V gene (reference sequence). CDR3 amino acids: CASSRIEYSSIDTQYF. The CDR3, as DNA: TGTGCCAGCAGTAGGATAGAGTACAGTTCGATAGATACGCAGTATTTT.

This rearrangement joins TRBV5-5 to TRBJ2-7; D possibly corresponds to TRBD2 (6 bases). V shed 0 bases and J shed 0 bases, with 10 bases lying between them. The V gene's germline CDR1 is SGHKS and CDR2 YYEKEE (reference sequence). This CDR3 region has 15 residues. CDR3 in amino acids: CASSLVGRSSYEQYF. DNA for the CDR3: TGTGCCAGCAGCTTGGTTGGGAGGAGCTCCTACGAGCAGTACTTC.

The CDR3 here is CASSSRRQGYNQPQHF. The CDR3 nucleotides are TGTGCCAGCAGTTCCAGACGACAGGGGTACAATCAGCCCCAGCATTTT. The V and J genes are TRBV28 and TRBJ1-5; TRBD1 matches 8 bases. Germline CDR1 MDHEN, CDR2 SYDVKM. Germline trimming cut 4 bases from V and 3 bases from J; bases unmatched to any gene: 8. The CDR3 has 16 amino acids.

The chain is built from TRBV7-9 and TRBJ1-5; D gene ambiguous. V dropped 1 base and J dropped 7 bases, with 5 bases sitting between them. CDR3 length: 12 residues. Germline V gene sequence: CDR1 SEHNR, CDR2 FQNEAQ (reference sequence). This CDR3 is CASSLVEQPQHF. The CDR3, as DNA: TGTGCCAGCAGCTTAGTAGAACAGCCCCAGCATTTT.

The chain carries TRBV9 and TRBJ1-1; D ambiguous. The CDR3 is made up of 14 amino acids. V lost 1 base to trimming and J lost 1 base, with 8 bases between them. Germline loops: CDR1 SGDLS, CDR2 YYNGEE. The CDR3 DNA reads as TGTGCCAGCAGCGTATTTAGTGGGAACACTGAAGCTTTCTTT. It specifies CASSVFSGNTEAFF.

The rearrangement joins TRBV11-2 to TRBJ2-1, with TRBD2 identical over 10 bases. V shed 5 bases and J 12 bases; nucleotides not matched to a gene: 25. Per the germline V gene, CDR1 is SGHAT and CDR2 is FQNNGV. The CDR3 totals 19 residues. The CDR3 sequence is CASSRGLAVDLSPKGTQFF. The CDR3 region has the DNA TGTGCCAGCAGCCGCGGACTAGCGGTTGACTTATCCCCAAAGGGTACGCAGTTCTTC.

The J gene is TRBJ1-5, the V gene TRBV7-2; 7 bases map to TRBD1. Germline V gene lookup returns CDR1 SGHTA and CDR2 FQGNSA. CDR3 length: 16 residues. The V and J ends lost 4 bases and 0 bases, in that order; junction bases with no gene match: 6. The CDR3 is CASSSDRVYSNQPQHF. CDR3 in DNA: TGTGCCAGCAGCTCAGACAGGGTCTATAGCAATCAGCCCCAGCATTTT.

This clone was counted only a few times. This chain links TRBV6-5 with TRBJ2-5; D is undetermined. V lost 7 bases and J 4 bases, leaving 7 bases between the germline ends. Germline V gives CDR1 MNHEY, CDR2 SVGAGI. This CDR3 is 11 amino acids long. The CDR3 here is CASNSGETQYF. As DNA, the CDR3 is TGTGCCAGCAATTCGGGAGAGACCCAGTACTTC.

The rearrangement links TRBV5-1 to TRBJ2-5, with D uncertain. The germline V gene has CDR1 SGHRS and CDR2 YFSETQ. This CDR3 is built from 12 residues. V lost 2 bases, J lost 3 bases, and 5 bases lay in between. The chain's CDR3 is CASSFFEETQYF. The CDR3 DNA is TGCGCCAGCAGCTTTTTCGAAGAGACCCAGTACTTC.

The chain combines TRBV9 with TRBJ1-1, with 7 bases matching TRBD1. V lost 0 bases, J lost 5 bases, and 10 bases stayed unmatched. CDR1 SGDLS and CDR2 YYNGEE come from the germline V gene. CDR3 length: 16 amino acids. The DNA of the CDR3 is TGTGCCAGCAGCGTAGGGAGCCGGGACAGCTGGACTGAAGCTTTCTTT. It specifies CASSVGSRDSWTEAFF.

The CDR3, as DNA: TGTGCCAGCAGTTGGGGGGACTCCTACGAGCAGTACTTC. Protein: CASSWGDSYEQYF. The chain carries TRBV12-3 or TRBV12-4 and TRBJ2-7, with a tentative D call TRBD2 (6 bases). The CDR3 has 13 amino acids. V gave up 4 bases and J gave up 0 bases, with 7 bases separating them.

The genes are TRBV27 and TRBJ1-4; 8 bases agree with TRBD1. In germline, CDR1 is MNHEY, CDR2 SMNVEV (reference sequence). Trimming took 3 bases from V and 8 from J; bases not matched to a gene: 5. This CDR3 is 14 amino acids long. The CDR3 protein is CASSFRTGREKLFF. In nucleotides, the CDR3 is TGTGCCAGCAGTTTTCGGACAGGGCGAGAAAAACTGTTTTTT.

The V and J genes are TRBV20-1 and TRBJ1-2, with D unresolved. Per the germline V gene, CDR1 is DFQATT and CDR2 is SNEGSKA (reference sequence). Between the trimmed V and J ends, which lost 6 bases and 8 bases, there was a span of 13 bases. This CDR3 has 11 residues. The CDR3 region has the DNA TGCAGTGCCGGGGAATCGGGAGGCTACACCTTC. Translation: CSAGESGGYTF.

The chain employs TRBV10-3 and TRBJ1-3, with 9 positions matching TRBD1. The CDR3 has 13 residues. From germline, CDR1 is ENHRY and CDR2 SYGVKD. V lost 5 bases to trimming and J lost 7 bases; unmatched junction nucleotides: 3. This CDR3 is CAISRTGANTIYF. The CDR3 DNA follows: TGTGCCATCAGTAGGACAGGGGCGAACACCATATATTTT.

The gene calls are TRBV7-3 and TRBJ2-4; 7 nucleotides align to TRBD2. The V segment lost 6 bases and the J segment 10 bases; nucleotides outside the gene matches: 9. The CDR3 covers 13 residues. CDR1 is SGHTA and CDR2 is FQGTGA in the germline V gene. CDR3 coding DNA: TGTGCCAGCAGTACCTGGGAGGGAGGGATTCAGTACTTC. Its protein is CASSTWEGGIQYF.

This clone was counted between two and nine times. CDR3 DNA: TGTGCCAGTGGGGCCACTAGCGGGTCCTACAATGAGCAGTTCTTC. This codes for CASGATSGSYNEQFF. This rearrangement joins TRBV19 to TRBJ2-1; 9 bases match TRBD2. Germline CDR1 reads LNHDA; CDR2 reads SQIVND (reference sequence). The CDR3 length is 15 residues. The junction had 6 bases not matched to a gene; V was cut back by 8 bases and J by 1 base.

CDR3 sequence: CAWSAEVRFYGYTF. CDR3 nucleotide sequence: TGTGCCTGGAGTGCGGAGGTCCGGTTCTATGGCTACACCTTC. The chain carries TRBV30 and TRBJ1-2, with no clear D. The length of the CDR3 is 14 residues. Trimming removed 1 base from V and 4 bases from J, with 13 bases in between. Germline V gives CDR1 GTSNPN, CDR2 SVGIG (reference sequence).

The V and J genes are TRBV10-2 and TRBJ2-3; TRBD1 agrees at 7 bases. The junction had 2 bases not matched to a gene; V was cut back by 4 bases and J by 4 bases. The germline CDR1 and CDR2 sequences are WSHSY and SAAADI. This CDR3 has 13 residues. CDR3 DNA sequence: TGCGCCAGCAGTGGACAGGGTGCAGATACGCAGTATTTT. Its translation: CASSGQGADTQYF.

The chain is built from TRBV28 and TRBJ2-4, with D possibly TRBD2 on 6 matching bases. Germline CDR1 MDHEN, CDR2 SYDVKM. The V gene lost 3 bases and the J gene lost 0 bases, with 12 bases spanning the gap. The CDR3 runs 16 residues. This CDR3 is CASSFRFGGAKNIQYF. Here the CDR3 DNA reads TGTGCCAGCAGTTTCCGATTCGGGGGAGCCAAAAACATTCAGTACTTC.

The chain carries TRBV3-1 (or the pseudogene TRBV3-2) and TRBJ1-1, with D possibly TRBD1 on 6 matching bases. V lost 2 bases to trimming and J lost 5 bases, with 12 bases between them. This CDR3 is built from 14 residues. From germline, CDR1 is LGHDT and CDR2 YNNKEL (reference sequence). CDR3 in amino acids: CASSQSDRATEAFF. DNA for the CDR3: TGTGCCAGCAGCCAATCGGACAGAGCTACTGAAGCTTTCTTT.